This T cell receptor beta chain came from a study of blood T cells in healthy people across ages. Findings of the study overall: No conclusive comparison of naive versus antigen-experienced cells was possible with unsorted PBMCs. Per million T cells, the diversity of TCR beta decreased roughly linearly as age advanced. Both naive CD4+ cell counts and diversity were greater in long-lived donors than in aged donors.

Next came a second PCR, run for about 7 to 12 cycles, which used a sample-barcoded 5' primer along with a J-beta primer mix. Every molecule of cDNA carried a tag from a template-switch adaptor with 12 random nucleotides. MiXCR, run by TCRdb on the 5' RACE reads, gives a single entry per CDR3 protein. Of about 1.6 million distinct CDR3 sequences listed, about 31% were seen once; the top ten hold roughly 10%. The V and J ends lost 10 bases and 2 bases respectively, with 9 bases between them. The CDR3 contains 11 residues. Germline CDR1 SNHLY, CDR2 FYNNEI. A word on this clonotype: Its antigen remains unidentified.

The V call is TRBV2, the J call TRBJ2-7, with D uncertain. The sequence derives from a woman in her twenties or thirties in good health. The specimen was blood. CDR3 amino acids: CATATTYEQYF. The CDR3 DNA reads TGTGCCACCGCGACGACCTACGAGCAGTACTTC.